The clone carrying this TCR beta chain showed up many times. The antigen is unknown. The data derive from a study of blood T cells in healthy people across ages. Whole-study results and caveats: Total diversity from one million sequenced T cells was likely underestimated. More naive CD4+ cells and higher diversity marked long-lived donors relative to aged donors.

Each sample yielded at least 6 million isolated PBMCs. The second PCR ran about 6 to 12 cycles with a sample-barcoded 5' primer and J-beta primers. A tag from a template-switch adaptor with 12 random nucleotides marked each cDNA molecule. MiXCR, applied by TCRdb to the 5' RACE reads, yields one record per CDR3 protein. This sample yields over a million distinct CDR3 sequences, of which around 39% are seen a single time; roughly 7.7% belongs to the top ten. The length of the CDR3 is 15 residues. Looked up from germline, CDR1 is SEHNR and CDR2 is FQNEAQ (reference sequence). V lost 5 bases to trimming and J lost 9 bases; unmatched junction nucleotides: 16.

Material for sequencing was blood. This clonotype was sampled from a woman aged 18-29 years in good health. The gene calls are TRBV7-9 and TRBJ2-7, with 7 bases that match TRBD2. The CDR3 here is CASSLSSSGIGGQYF. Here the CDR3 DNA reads TGTGCCAGCAGCCTTTCGTCTAGCGGTATAGGAGGGCAGTACTTC.